This T cell receptor beta chain originates from a study of beta chain features in type 1 diabetes. From germline, CDR1 is SGHDT and CDR2 YYEEEE. This CDR3 is 14 amino acids long. The V gene end was trimmed by 4 bases and the J gene end by 7 bases; junction bases not matched to a gene: 7. Notes on this clone: Antigen: not known.

Study-wide findings and caveats: Across all four CD4+ subsets, people with type 1 diabetes showed modestly shorter TCRB CDR3s.

Of the isolated RNA, all was reverse transcribed, and so the sequenced material was expressed TCRB transcripts. Measured with immunoSEQ multiplex PCR; TCRdb has only the in-frame clones, and not every one. Of roughly 310,000 clones listed, 9.5% to 12% were seen once; the top ten hold about 0.015%. This TCR was sampled from a woman aged 25 to 39 in good health. The rearrangement joins TRBV5-6 to TRBJ1-3; 8 nucleotides match TRBD1. Sequencing used naive CD4+ T cells from blood. The CDR3 here is CASSSDRGRNTIYF. The DNA for the CDR3 is TGTGCCAGCAGCAGCGACAGGGGCCGGAACACCATATATTTT.